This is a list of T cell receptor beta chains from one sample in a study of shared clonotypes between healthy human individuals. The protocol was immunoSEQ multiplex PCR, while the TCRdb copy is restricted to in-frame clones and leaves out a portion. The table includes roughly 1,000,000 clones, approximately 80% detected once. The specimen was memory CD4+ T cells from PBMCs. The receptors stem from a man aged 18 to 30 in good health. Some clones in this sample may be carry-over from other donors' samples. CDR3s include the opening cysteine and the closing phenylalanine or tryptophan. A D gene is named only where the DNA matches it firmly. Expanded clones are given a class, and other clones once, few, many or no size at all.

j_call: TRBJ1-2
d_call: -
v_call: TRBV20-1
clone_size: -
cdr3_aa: CSAKKDYGYTF
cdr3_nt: TGCAGTGCCAAGAAGGACTATGGCTACACCTTC

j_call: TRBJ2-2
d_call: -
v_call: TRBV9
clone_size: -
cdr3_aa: CASSGTYNTGELFF
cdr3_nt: TGTGCCAGCAGCGGGACTTATAACACCGGGGAGCTGTTTTTT

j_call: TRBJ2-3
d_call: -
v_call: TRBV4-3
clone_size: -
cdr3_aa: CASSQAGFDTQYF
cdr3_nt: TGCGCCAGCAGCCAAGCAGGGTTCGATACGCAGTATTTT

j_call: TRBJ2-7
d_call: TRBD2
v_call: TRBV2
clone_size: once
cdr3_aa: CASSEVWGGTRSKQYF
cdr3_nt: TGTGCCAGCAGTGAAGTTTGGGGGGGGACTAGGTCCAAGCAGTACTTC

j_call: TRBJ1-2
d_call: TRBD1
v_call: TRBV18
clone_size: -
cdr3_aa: CASSPGQGVNYGYTF
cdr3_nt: TGTGCCAGCTCACCGGGACAGGGGGTTAACTATGGCTACACCTTC

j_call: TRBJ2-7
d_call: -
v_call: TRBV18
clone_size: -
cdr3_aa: CASSPGLPYEQYF
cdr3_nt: TGTGCCAGCTCACCGGGACTTCCCTACGAGCAGTACTTC

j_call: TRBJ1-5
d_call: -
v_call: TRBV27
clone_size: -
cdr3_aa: CASSPRRGSNSNQPQHF
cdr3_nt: TGTGCCAGCAGTCCGCGAAGAGGGAGCAATAGCAATCAGCCCCAGCATTTT

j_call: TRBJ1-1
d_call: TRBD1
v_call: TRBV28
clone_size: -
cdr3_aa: CASSPGQGGEAFF
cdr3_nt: TGTGCCAGCAGTCCAGGACAGGGAGGGGAAGCTTTCTTT

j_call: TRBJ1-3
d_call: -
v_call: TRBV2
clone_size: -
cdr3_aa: CASIGLLSGNTIYF
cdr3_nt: TGTGCCAGCATTGGACTCCTCTCTGGAAACACCATATATTTT

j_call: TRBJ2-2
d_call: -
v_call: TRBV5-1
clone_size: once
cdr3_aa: CASSFSLGRATGELFF
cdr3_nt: TGCGCCAGCAGCTTCTCCCTCGGCCGGGCCACCGGGGAGCTGTTTTTT

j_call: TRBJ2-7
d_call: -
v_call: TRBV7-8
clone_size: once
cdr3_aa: CASSPRQVSPGEQYF
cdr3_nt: TGTGCCAGCAGCCCCCGACAGGTCTCTCCGGGCGAGCAGTACTTC

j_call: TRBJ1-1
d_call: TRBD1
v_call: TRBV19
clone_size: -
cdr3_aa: CASSLVRGRGGYTEAFF
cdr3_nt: TGTGCCAGTAGTTTGGTGAGGGGGCGCGGAGGGTACACTGAAGCTTTCTTT

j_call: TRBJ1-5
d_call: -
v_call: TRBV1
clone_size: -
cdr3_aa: CTSSPESGTGMNSNQPQHF
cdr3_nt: TGCACCAGCAGCCCAGAATCTGGGACAGGGATGAATAGCAATCAGCCCCAGCATTTT

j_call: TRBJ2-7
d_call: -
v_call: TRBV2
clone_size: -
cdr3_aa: CASSTDLNYEQYF
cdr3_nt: TGTGCCAGCAGTACGGACCTAAATTACGAGCAGTACTTC

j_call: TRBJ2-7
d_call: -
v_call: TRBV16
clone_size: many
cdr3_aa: CASSQSGIEQYF
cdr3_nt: TGTGCCAGCAGCCAATCGGGGATTGAGCAGTACTTC

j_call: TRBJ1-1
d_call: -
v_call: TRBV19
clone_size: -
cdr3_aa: CASSPGFGAFF
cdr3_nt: TGTGCCAGTAGTCCAGGGTTTGGAGCTTTCTTT

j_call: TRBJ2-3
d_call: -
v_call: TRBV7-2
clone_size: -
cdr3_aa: CASSSIMVDTQYF
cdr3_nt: TGTGCCAGCAGCTCGATTATGGTGGATACGCAGTATTTT

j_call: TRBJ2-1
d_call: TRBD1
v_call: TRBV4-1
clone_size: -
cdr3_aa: CASRKTGGGGEQFF
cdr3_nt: TGCGCCAGCAGAAAAACAGGGGGCGGCGGTGAGCAGTTCTTC

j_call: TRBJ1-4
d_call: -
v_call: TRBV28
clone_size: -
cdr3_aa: CASRAGAHEKLFF
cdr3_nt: TGTGCCAGCAGAGCAGGGGCCCATGAAAAACTGTTTTTT

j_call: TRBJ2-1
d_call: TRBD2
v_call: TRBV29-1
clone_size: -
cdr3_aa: CSVSGRFTNEQFF
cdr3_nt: TGCAGCGTGAGCGGGAGGTTTACCAATGAGCAGTTCTTC

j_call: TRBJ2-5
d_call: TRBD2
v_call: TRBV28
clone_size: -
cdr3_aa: CASEGTTGETQYF
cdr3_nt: TGTGCCTCCGAGGGGACTACCGGGGAGACCCAGTACTTC

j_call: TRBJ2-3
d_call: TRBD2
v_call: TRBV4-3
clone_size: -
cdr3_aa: CASSQDRAGILTDTQYF
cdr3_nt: TGCGCCAGCAGCCAAGATCGAGCGGGGATACTCACAGATACGCAGTATTTT

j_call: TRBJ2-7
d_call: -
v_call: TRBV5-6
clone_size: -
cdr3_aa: CASRGGGSSYEQYF
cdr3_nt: TGTGCCAGCAGGGGGGGTGGAAGCTCCTACGAGCAGTACTTC

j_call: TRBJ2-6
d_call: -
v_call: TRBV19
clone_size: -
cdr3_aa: CATSPQGSGANVLTF
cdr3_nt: TGTGCCACCTCACCCCAGGGCTCTGGGGCCAACGTCCTGACTTTC

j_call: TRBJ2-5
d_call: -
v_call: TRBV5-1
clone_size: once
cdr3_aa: CASSSSGTQETQYF
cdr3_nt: TGCGCCAGCAGCAGCTCCGGGACGCAAGAGACCCAGTACTTC

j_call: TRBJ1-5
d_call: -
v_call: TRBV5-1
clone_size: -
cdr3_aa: CASSLSTGGLQPQHF
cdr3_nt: TGCGCCAGCAGCTTGTCGACCGGGGGTCTTCAGCCCCAGCATTTT

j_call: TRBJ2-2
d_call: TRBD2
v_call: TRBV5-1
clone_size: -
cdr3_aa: CASSLAAGVRNTGELFF
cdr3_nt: TGCGCCAGCAGCTTGGCGGCGGGAGTGCGGAACACCGGGGAGCTGTTTTTT

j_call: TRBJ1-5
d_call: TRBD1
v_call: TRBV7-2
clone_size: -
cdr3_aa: CASSQRTGDQPQHF
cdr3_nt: TGTGCCAGCAGCCAACGGACAGGGGATCAGCCCCAGCATTTT

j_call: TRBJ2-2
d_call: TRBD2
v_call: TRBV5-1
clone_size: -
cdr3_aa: CASSHGLAGGALNTGELFF
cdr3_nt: TGCGCCAGCAGCCACGGACTAGCGGGAGGCGCATTGAACACCGGGGAGCTGTTTTTT

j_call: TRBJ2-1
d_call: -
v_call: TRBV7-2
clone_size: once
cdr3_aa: CASSPLGGVVHEQFF
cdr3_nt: TGTGCCAGCAGCCCCTTGGGGGGAGTTGTCCATGAGCAGTTCTTC

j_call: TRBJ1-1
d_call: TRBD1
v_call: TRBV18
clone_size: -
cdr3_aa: CASSRDRDPHTEAFF
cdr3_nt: TGTGCCAGCTCACGGGACAGGGACCCTCACACTGAAGCTTTCTTT

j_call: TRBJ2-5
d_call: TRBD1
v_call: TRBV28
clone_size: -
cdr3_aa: CASRVGGHETQYF
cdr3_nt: TGTGCCAGCAGAGTAGGGGGCCACGAGACCCAGTACTTC

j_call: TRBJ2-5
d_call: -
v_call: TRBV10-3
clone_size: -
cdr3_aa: CAISERSAGQETQYF
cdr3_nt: TGTGCCATCAGTGAGAGGTCGGCGGGCCAAGAGACCCAGTACTTC

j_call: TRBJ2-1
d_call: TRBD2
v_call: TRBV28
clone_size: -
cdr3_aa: CASSLVGLAGINEQFF
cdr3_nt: TGTGCCAGCAGTTTAGTCGGACTAGCGGGAATCAATGAGCAGTTCTTC

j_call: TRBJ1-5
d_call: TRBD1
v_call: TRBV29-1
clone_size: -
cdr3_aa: CSVRTGDQPQHF
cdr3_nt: TGCAGCGTAAGGACAGGAGATCAGCCCCAGCATTTT

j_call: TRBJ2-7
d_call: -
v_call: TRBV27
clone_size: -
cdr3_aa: CASIRRESGEQYF
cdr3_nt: TGTGCCAGCATCCGACGGGAAAGCGGCGAGCAGTACTTC

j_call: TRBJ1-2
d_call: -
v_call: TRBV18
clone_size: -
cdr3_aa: CASSPDSSYGYTF
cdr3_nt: TGTGCCAGCTCACCCGACAGTTCCTATGGCTACACCTTC

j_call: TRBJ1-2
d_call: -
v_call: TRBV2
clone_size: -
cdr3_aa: CASAESGPRTF
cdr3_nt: TGTGCCAGCGCCGAATCGGGCCCGCGTACCTTC

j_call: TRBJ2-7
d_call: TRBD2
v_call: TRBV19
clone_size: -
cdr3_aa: CASSTSRSGTYEQYF
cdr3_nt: TGTGCCAGTAGTACTTCTAGAAGCGGGACCTACGAGCAGTACTTC

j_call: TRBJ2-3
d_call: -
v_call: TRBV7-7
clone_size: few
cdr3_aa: CASSLIPRDTQYF
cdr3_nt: TGTGCCAGCAGCTTAATCCCCAGAGATACGCAGTATTTT

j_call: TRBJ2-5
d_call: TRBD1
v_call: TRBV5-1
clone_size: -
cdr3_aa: CASSFGTGEETQYF
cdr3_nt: TGCGCCAGCAGCTTCGGGACAGGGGAAGAGACCCAGTACTTC

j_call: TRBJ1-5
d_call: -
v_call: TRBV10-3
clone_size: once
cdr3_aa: CAIRGDINQPQHF
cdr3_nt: TGTGCCATCAGGGGTGACATTAATCAGCCCCAGCATTTT